Sequencing of this TCR beta chain was carried out in a study of cytotoxic CD8 clonotypes in ibrutinib-treated CLL. Study summary: The patients comprised roughly 12 relapsed/refractory and about 15 treatment-naive cases, about 18 IGHV unmutated.

CDR3 size: 12 residues. Looked up from germline, CDR1 is MNHEY and CDR2 is SVGAGI. V lost 6 bases and J 2 bases, leaving 8 bases between the germline ends. Sequencing sought depths of 1 in 200,000 to 1 in 1 million T cells. The data were produced by immunoSEQ multiplex PCR, yet TCRdb's version contains in-frame clones alone and is incomplete. Among nearly 85,000 clones listed, 79% were seen once. PBMCs that had been cryopreserved were the source of 1.5 to 2.5 micrograms of genomic DNA for TCR beta libraries. Sequencing used PBMCs, obtained after 12 months of ibrutinib treatment. This TCR was recovered from a human donor with chronic lymphocytic leukemia. The chain is built from TRBV6-5 and TRBJ2-7, with D perhaps matching TRBD1 or TRBD2 (5 bases each). Written as DNA, the CDR3 is TGTGCCAGCAGCCCGGGACCCTACGAGCAGTACTTC. This encodes CASSPGPYEQYF.